The count of the clone carrying this T cell receptor (beta chain) is one. Deletions cut 2 bases from V and 1 base from J, with 9 bases between. The CDR3 has 15 residues. Looked up from germline, CDR1 is MNHEY and CDR2 is SVGAGI. This sample was included in a study of blood T cells in healthy people across ages. No fewer than 6 micrograms of total RNA were isolated from every sample. A second PCR of roughly 7 to 11 cycles used a sample-barcoded 5' primer and a J-beta primer mix. TCRdb fed the 5' RACE reads into MiXCR, producing one record per CDR3 protein. The repertoire has roughly 830,000 distinct CDR3 sequences, under 80% of them found once; the top ten carry roughly 25%.

This receptor was identified in a man aged 25-40 years in good health. This chain joins TRBV6-5 and TRBJ1-5; D is undetermined. Sequenced input: blood. CDR3 nucleotide sequence: TGTGCCAGCAGTTACCGCCCAAACAGCAATCAGCCCCAGCATTTT. It is translated as CASSYRPNSNQPQHF.